This T cell receptor (beta chain) was observed in a study of T cell responses to AZD1222 COVID-19 vaccine. Regarding the study as a whole: An increase in Spike-specific TCR breadth and depth was observed after two AZD1222 doses. Donor demographics were predominantly white British with a female majority; clonal diversity may be underestimated. Among those given AZD1222, only five or six were seropositive at baseline.

TCRdb's copy holds only in-frame clones and misses some; the assay was immunoSEQ multiplex PCR. This sample has 90,000 to 110,000 clones, with about 88% found just once. V was cut by 4 bases and J by 3 bases, with 13 bases left in between. Germline assignment: CDR1 LNHDA and CDR2 SQIVND (reference sequence). The CDR3 spans 15 residues. Notes on this clone: Its antigen is still unknown.

The TCR was taken from an adult in good health. The sample was peripheral blood, taken on day 0 of AZD1222 vaccination. The chain employs TRBV19 and TRBJ1-5; D uncertain. The CDR3: CASSTSLHTNQPQHF. CDR3 sequence (DNA): TGTGCCAGTAGTACCTCCTTACACACCAATCAGCCCCAGCATTTT.